Shown below are 24 T cell receptor beta chains from a single sample sequenced in a study of T cell repertoires in cytomegalovirus infection. TCRdb independently ran MiXCR on the reads; one entry per CDR3 protein. Altogether 750,000 to 950,000 distinct CDR3 sequences are present, around 29% being singletons, with the ten largest covering under 15%. Antigens of these TCRs are unknown. The specimen comprised cultured CD8+ T cells from PBMCs, sampled from culture after CMV antigen stimulation. These receptors were obtained from a human donor in good health (CMV status not recorded). Some clones in this sample may be carry-over from other donors' samples.

As for this clonotype: Since the CDR3 does not end with the conserved phenylalanine or tryptophan, this likely comes from a read error. This chain connects TRBV7-2 to TRBJ1-5; no clear D. The CDR3 covers 13 residues. Trimming cost V 0 bases and J 7 bases, with 7 bases left between them. Germline CDR1 and CDR2: SGHTA and FQGNSA. The CDR3 reads CASSLAWGQPQHC. The DNA of the CDR3 is TGTGCCAGCAGCTTAGCGTGGGGACAGCCCCAGCATTGT.

The rearrangement uses TRBV6-6 and TRBJ2-7, with 12 positions matching TRBD2. Germline CDR1 reads MNHNY; CDR2 reads SVGAGI (reference sequence). The junction had 8 bases not matched to a gene; V was cut back by 6 bases and J by 2 bases. The CDR3 spans 16 residues. The DNA of the CDR3 is TGTGCCAGCAGCCCGGGACTAGCGGGTTCAACCTACGAGCAGTACGTC. As protein: CASSPGLAGSTYEQYV.

This clonotype was seen ten or more times. This chain connects TRBV7-6 to TRBJ2-7, with D possibly matching TRBD2 (7 bases). This CDR3 comprises 14 residues. Per germline, CDR1 SGHVS and CDR2 FNYEAQ. V was cut by 2 bases and J by 5 bases, with 13 bases left in between. CDR3 DNA: TGTGCCAGCAGCTTACGGGGGGCTGGGGACGAGCAGTACGTC. Protein product: CASSLRGAGDEQYV.

This chain joins TRBV25-1 and TRBJ2-3, with 7 bases that match TRBD1. Germline CDR1 and CDR2: MGHDK and SYGVNS. The CDR3 totals 14 residues. After removal of 6 bases from V and 5 bases from J, the junction contained 8 bases not matched to a gene. CDR3 bases: TGTGCCAGCAGGTCGACAGGGCAAGGAGATACGCAGTATTTT. This translates into CASRSTGQGDTQYF.

This clonotype has a handful of counts. The V call is TRBV11-2, the J call TRBJ2-3; 8 bases agree with TRBD2. The J segment lost 6 bases and the V segment lost 1 base, leaving 6 bases of the junction unmatched. This CDR3 is built from 15 residues. Germline lookup yields CDR1 SGHAT and CDR2 FQNNGV. The CDR3 DNA sequence: TGTGCCAGCAGCTTAGCGGGGGGGTTAGGGGATACGCAGTATTTT. Translating it yields CASSLAGGLGDTQYF.

The J gene is TRBJ1-1, the V gene TRBV19; 10 bases match TRBD1. V gave up 6 bases and J gave up 6 bases; unmatched junction bases: 4. The CDR3 extends over 13 amino acids. CDR1 is LNHDA, CDR2 SQIVND, per germline (reference sequence). Here the CDR3 reads CASRGQGNPEAFF. CDR3 coding DNA: TGTGCCAGTAGGGGACAGGGGAATCCTGAAGCTTTCTTT.

This clonotype was seen a few times. The chain combines TRBV7-9 with TRBJ2-1; D remains unclear. This CDR3 comprises 11 residues. In germline, CDR1 is SEHNR, CDR2 FQNEAQ (reference sequence). Trimming left V 5 bases short and J 9 bases short, with 8 bases between. CDR3: CASSQISEQFF. The DNA of the CDR3 is TGTGCCAGCAGCCAGATTAGTGAGCAGTTCTTC.

The chain recombines TRBV27 with TRBJ2-7; 9 nucleotides line up with TRBD1. The CDR3 consists of 14 residues. From germline, CDR1 is MNHEY and CDR2 SMNVEV (reference sequence). V lost 7 bases to trimming and J lost 2 bases; unmatched junction nucleotides: 6. The DNA of the CDR3 is TGTGCCAGCAAAACAGGGGGCGAAGCCTACGAGCAGTACTTC. This translates into CASKTGGEAYEQYF.

The chain links TRBV7-6 to TRBJ2-2; no definite D call. V lost 0 bases to trimming and J lost 0 bases, with 5 bases between them. The CDR3 covers 15 residues. Germline CDR1 and CDR2: SGHVS and FNYEAQ. The CDR3 loop is CASSLARPNTGELFF. In nucleotides, the CDR3 is TGTGCCAGCAGCTTAGCCAGGCCGAACACCGGGGAGCTGTTTTTT.

Written as DNA, the CDR3 is TGTGCCAGCACCCCGGGGGGGGCTGGTTCACCCCTCCACTTT. Translation gives CASTPGGAGSPLHF. The rearrangement links TRBV11-2 to TRBJ1-6, with D perhaps TRBD1 (6 bases). CDR1 is SGHAT and CDR2 is FQNNGV in the germline V gene. V lost 7 bases, J lost 9 bases, and 16 bases lay in between. The CDR3 totals 14 residues.

The V call is TRBV19, the J call TRBJ1-5; no reliable D call. Trimming stripped 3 bases from V and 7 bases from J, with 10 bases between. The CDR3 has 13 amino acids. From germline, CDR1 is LNHDA and CDR2 SQIVND (reference sequence). This CDR3 is CASSITESQPQHF. CDR3 coding DNA: TGTGCCAGTAGTATCACCGAATCGCAGCCCCAGCATTTT.

This clonotype was detected ten times or more. The chain couples TRBV6-2 or TRBV6-3 to TRBJ2-6, with D hard to call. The germline gives CDR1 MNHEY, CDR2 SVGEGT. Trimming shortened V by 7 bases and J by 2 bases, and 3 bases separated the two germline ends. The CDR3 totals 12 residues. The CDR3: CASKTGANVLTF. In DNA, the CDR3 is TGTGCCAGCAAAACTGGGGCCAACGTCCTGACTTTC.

V usage is TRBV6-5 and J usage is TRBJ2-1; 8 bases align to TRBD1. The CDR3 extends over 16 amino acids. V was pared by 4 bases and J by 3 bases, with 8 bases of the junction left unmatched. Per the germline V gene, CDR1 is MNHEY and CDR2 is SVGAGI. CDR3 sequence (DNA): TGTGCCAGCAGTTCTCCCCTAGGACAGGGCTACAATGAGCAGTTCTTC. Protein product: CASSSPLGQGYNEQFF.

Points on this clonotype: The junction and the germline gene differ at one end; a read error may be behind it. The V gene is TRBV12-5, the J gene TRBJ2-2; the D is unclear. Germline assignment: CDR1 LGHNT and CDR2 FRNRAP. The CDR3 totals 13 residues. The CDR3 DNA sequence: TGTGCTAGTGGTTTGGGACCCACCGCGGAGCTGTTTTTT. This sequence encodes CASGLGPTAELFF.

This CDR3 is CASSWGFGDNQPQHF. The DNA of the CDR3 is TGTGCCAGCAGTTGGGGCTTTGGGGACAATCAGCCCCAGCATTTT. The chain employs TRBV6-8 and TRBJ1-5, with D maybe TRBD1 (5 bases). Germline lookup yields CDR1 MNHGY and CDR2 SAAAGT. CDR3 size: 15 residues. Trimming stripped 4 bases from V and 3 bases from J, with 13 bases between.

This sequence joins TRBV15 and TRBJ2-1; D gene ambiguous. This CDR3 is built from 15 residues. The germline gives CDR1 LNHNV, CDR2 YYDKDF (reference sequence). V was cut by 2 bases and J by 0 bases, with 8 bases left in between. CDR3 bases: TGTGCCACCAGCAGAAGTGGTAGCTCCTACAATGAGCAGTTCTTC. Translation: CATSRSGSSYNEQFF.

This clonotype was seen only a few times. V gene TRBV7-2 combines with J gene TRBJ2-1; 10 bases agree with TRBD2. CDR1 is SGHTA, CDR2 FQGNSA, per germline. This CDR3 has 16 amino acids. The J segment lost 4 bases and the V segment lost 1 base, leaving 4 bases of the junction unmatched. CDR3 region: CASSLVPAGGYNEQFF. As DNA, the CDR3 is TGTGCCAGCAGCTTAGTTCCAGCGGGGGGGTACAATGAGCAGTTCTTC. Variable domain in full (rest from reference TRBV7-2 and TRBJ2-1): GAGVSQSPSNKVTEKGKDVELRCDPISGHTALYWYRQSLGQGLEFLIYFQGNSAPDKSGLPSDRFSAERTGGSVSTLTIQRTQQEDSAVYLCASSLVPAGGYNEQFFGPGTRLTVL.

The chain uses TRBV13 and TRBJ2-1, with unresolved D. The CDR3 extends over 16 amino acids. Germline-derived CDR1 and CDR2 are PRHDT and FYEKMQ (reference sequence). The germline V and J ends were trimmed by 6 bases and 0 bases, with 15 bases remaining between them. As DNA, the CDR3 is TGTGCCAGCAGTCCGCCAACGGGTATCTCCTACAATGAGCAGTTCTTC. Translated: CASSPPTGISYNEQFF.

The CDR3 reads CASTEGPSGHSPLHF. CDR3 nucleotide sequence: TGTGCCAGCACCGAGGGTCCGAGCGGCCATTCACCCCTCCACTTT. The chain is built from TRBV28 and TRBJ1-6; D unclear. The CDR3 runs 15 residues. CDR1 and CDR2 (germline): MDHEN, SYDVKM. V was cut by 7 bases and J by 8 bases, with 18 bases left in between.

The chain carries TRBV7-9 and TRBJ2-3, with 13 bases fitting TRBD2. V shed 3 bases and J 5 bases; nucleotides not matched to a gene: 8. The CDR3 is 17 amino acids. CDR1 is SEHNR and CDR2 is FQNEAQ in the germline V gene (reference sequence). CDR3 protein: CASSFPGLAGAGDTQYF. DNA of the CDR3: TGTGCCAGCAGCTTTCCCGGACTAGCGGGGGCAGGAGATACGCAGTATTTT. The variable domain in full, completed from reference TRBV7-9 and TRBJ2-3, reads DTGVSQNPRHKITKRGQNVTFRCDPISEHNRLYWYRQTLGQGPEFLTYFQNEAQLEKSRLLSDRFSAERPKGSFSTLEIQRTEQGDSAMYLCASSFPGLAGAGDTQYFGPGTRLTVL.

The CDR3 spells CASSEGAGGSNYGYTF. In nucleotides, the CDR3 is TGTGCCAGCAGTGAAGGGGCAGGGGGCTCAAACTATGGCTACACCTTC. The chain recombines TRBV6-1 with TRBJ1-2; 8 bases align to TRBD1. Trimming at V came to 1 base and at J to 2 bases, leaving 6 bases not matched to a gene. The V gene's germline CDR1 is MNHNS and CDR2 SASEGT. This CDR3 contains 16 residues.

There are many counts of this clonotype. The V and J genes are TRBV7-6 and TRBJ2-3; 8 nucleotides match TRBD2. Looked up from germline, CDR1 is SGHVS and CDR2 is FNYEAQ. This CDR3 spans 14 amino acids. V shed 5 bases and J 6 bases; nucleotides not matched to a gene: 7. The CDR3 sequence is CASSLSGESDTQYF. For the CDR3, the DNA is TGTGCCAGCAGCCTTAGCGGGGAGTCGGATACGCAGTATTTT.

The chain is built from TRBV29-1 and TRBJ1-3; 7 bases align to TRBD1. This CDR3 comprises 17 residues. V lost 3 bases and J lost 0; bases outside the gene matches: 11. Per the germline V gene, CDR1 is SQVTM and CDR2 is ANQGSEA. DNA of the CDR3: TGCAGCGTTGAGATGCTAGGACAGGCCTCCTCTGGAAACACCATATATTTT. Translated: CSVEMLGQASSGNTIYF.

This chain links TRBV9 with TRBJ2-6, with D perhaps matching TRBD1 (5 bases). This CDR3 has 17 residues. Germline V gene sequence: CDR1 SGDLS, CDR2 YYNGEE. V was shortened by 0 bases and J by 2 bases, with 12 bases between the two germline ends. The CDR3 is CASSVAARAAGANVLTF. CDR3 DNA: TGTGCCAGCAGCGTAGCCGCCAGGGCGGCTGGGGCCAACGTCCTGACTTTC.